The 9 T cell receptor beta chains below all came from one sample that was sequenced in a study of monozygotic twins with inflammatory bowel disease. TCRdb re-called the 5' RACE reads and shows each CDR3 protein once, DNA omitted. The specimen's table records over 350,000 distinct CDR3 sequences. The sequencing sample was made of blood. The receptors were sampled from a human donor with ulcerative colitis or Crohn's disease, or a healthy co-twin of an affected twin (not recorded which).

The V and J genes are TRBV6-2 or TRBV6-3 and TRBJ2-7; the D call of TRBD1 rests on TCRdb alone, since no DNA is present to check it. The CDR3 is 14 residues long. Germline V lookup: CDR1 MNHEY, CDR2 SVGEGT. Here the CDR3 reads CASSNRDRVYEQYF.

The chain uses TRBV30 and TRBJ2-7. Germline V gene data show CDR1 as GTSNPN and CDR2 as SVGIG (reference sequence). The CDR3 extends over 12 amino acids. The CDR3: CAWSVVGHEQYF.

CDR3 protein: CASSLPRGGDTQYF. The rearrangement links TRBV7-2 to TRBJ2-3; TCRdb proposes TRBD1, but this gene call is untestable without DNA. The CDR3 is 14 amino acids. From germline, CDR1 is SGHTA and CDR2 FQGNSA. Combining the CDR3 with reference TRBV7-2 and TRBJ2-3 gives the whole variable domain GAGVSQSPSNKVTEKGKDVELRCDPISGHTALYWYRQSLGQGLEFLIYFQGNSAPDKSGLPSDRFSAERTGGSVSTLTIQRTQQEDSAVYLCASSLPRGGDTQYFGPGTRLTVL.

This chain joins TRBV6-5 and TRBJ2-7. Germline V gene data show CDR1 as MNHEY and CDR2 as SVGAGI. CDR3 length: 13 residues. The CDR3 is CASSIYEGLEQYF.

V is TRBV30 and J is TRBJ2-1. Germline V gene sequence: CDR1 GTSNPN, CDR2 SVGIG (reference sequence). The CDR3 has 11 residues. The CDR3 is CAWKGYHEQFF.

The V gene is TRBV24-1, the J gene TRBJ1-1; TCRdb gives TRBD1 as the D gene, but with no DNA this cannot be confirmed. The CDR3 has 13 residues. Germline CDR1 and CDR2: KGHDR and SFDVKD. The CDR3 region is CATRDRGGTEAFF.

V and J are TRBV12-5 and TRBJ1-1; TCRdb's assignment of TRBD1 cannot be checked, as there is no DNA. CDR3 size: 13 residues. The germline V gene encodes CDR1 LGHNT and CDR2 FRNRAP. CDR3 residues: CASGAGQNTEAFF.

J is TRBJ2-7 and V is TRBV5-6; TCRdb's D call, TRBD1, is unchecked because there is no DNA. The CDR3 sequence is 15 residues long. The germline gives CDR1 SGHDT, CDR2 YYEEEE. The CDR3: CASSPDRDSFYEQYF.

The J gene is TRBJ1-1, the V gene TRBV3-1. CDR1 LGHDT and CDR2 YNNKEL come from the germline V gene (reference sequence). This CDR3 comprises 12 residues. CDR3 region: CASSRSTAEAFF.